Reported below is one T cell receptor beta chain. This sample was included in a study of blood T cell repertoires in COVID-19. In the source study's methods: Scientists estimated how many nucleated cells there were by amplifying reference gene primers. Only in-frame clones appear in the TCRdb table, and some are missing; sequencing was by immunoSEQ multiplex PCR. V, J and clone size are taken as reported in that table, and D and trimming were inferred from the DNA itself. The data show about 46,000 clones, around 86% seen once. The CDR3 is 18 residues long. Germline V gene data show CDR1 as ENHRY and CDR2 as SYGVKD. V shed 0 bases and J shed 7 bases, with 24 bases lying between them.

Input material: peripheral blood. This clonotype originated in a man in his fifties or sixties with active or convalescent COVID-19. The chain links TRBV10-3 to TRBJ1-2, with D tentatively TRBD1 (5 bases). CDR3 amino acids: CAISESRAGTPIFGGYTF. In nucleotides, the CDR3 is TGTGCCATCAGTGAGTCGAGGGCAGGGACTCCTATTTTTGGTGGCTACACCTTC.